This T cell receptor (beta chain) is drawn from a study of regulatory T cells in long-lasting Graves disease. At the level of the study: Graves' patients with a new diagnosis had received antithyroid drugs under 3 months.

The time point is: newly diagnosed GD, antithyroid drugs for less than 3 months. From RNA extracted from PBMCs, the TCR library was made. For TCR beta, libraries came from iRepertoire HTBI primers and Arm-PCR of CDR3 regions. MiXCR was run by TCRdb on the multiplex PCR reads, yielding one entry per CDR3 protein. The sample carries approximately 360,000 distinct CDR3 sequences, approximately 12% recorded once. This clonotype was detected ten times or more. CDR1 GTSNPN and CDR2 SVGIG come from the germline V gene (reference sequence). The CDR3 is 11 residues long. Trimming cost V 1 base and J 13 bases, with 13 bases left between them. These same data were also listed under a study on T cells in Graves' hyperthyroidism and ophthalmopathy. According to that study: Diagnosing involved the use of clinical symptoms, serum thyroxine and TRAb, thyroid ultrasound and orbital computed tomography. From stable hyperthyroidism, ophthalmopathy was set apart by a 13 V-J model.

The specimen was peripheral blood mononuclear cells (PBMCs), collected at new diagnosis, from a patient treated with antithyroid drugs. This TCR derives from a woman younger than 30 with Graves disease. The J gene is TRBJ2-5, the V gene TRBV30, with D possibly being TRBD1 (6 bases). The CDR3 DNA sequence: TGTGCCTGGAGTGACCAGGGGTTTCTGTACTTC. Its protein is CAWSDQGFLYF.